This T cell receptor (beta chain) emerged from a study of shared clonotypes between healthy human individuals. Libraries were prepared by immunoSEQ multiplex PCR; TCRdb keeps only in-frame clonotypes and omits some of them. Among about a million clones listed, approximately 77% were seen once. CDR1 is MNHNY, CDR2 SVGAGI, per germline (reference sequence). V shed 5 bases and J 9 bases; nucleotides not matched to a gene: 11. The CDR3 runs to 16 residues. Sequencing used memory CD4+ T cells from PBMCs. Noted subset: CD45RA-negative fraction. V gene TRBV6-6 combines with J gene TRBJ2-3; 13 bases match TRBD2. The receptor was isolated from a man aged 18 to 29 in good health. Some clones in this sample may be carry-over from other donors' samples. CDR3 sequence: CASSQQGLAGLRTQYF. The CDR3 DNA reads as TGTGCCAGCAGTCAACAGGGACTAGCGGGACTTCGAACGCAGTATTTT.